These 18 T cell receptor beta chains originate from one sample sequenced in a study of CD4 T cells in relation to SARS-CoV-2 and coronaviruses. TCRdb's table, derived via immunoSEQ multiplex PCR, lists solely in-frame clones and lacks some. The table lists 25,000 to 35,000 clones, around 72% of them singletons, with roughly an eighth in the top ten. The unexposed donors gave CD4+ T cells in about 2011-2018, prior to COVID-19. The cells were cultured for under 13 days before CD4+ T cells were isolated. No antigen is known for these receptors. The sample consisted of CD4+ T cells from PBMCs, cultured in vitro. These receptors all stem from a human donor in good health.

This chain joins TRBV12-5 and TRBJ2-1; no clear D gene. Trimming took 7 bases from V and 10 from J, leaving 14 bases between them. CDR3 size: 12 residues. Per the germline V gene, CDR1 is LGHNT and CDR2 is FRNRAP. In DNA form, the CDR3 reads TGTGCTAGTGCCCAGACCCGACAAGAGCAGTTCTTC. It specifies CASAQTRQEQFF.

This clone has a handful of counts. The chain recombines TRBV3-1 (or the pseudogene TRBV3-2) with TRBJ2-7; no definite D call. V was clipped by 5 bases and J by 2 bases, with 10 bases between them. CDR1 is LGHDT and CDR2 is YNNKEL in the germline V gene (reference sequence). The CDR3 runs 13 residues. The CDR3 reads CASSMGLAYEQYF. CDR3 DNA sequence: TGTGCCAGCAGCATGGGGTTGGCCTACGAGCAGTACTTC.

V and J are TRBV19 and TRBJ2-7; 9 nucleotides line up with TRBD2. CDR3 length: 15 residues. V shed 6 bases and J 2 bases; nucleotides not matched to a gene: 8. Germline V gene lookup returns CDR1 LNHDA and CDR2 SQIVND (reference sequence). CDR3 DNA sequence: TGTGCCAGTAGCTCCGGACTAGCGCCCACCTACGAGCAGTACTTC. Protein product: CASSSGLAPTYEQYF.

The DNA of the CDR3 is TGTGCCAGCGGGGGGATCGGGCCCTACGAGCAGTACTTC. It translates to CASGGIGPYEQYF. The chain has TRBV6-5 and TRBJ2-7; tentatively, D is TRBD2 (6 bases). The CDR3 runs 13 residues. Trimming pared 8 bases from V and 2 bases from J, leaving 13 bases between. Germline V gene sequence: CDR1 MNHEY, CDR2 SVGAGI.

Here the CDR3 reads CASSQLGFMNTEAFF. The CDR3 bases are TGTGCCAGCAGCCAATTAGGTTTTATGAACACTGAAGCTTTCTTT. The chain has TRBV3-1 (or the pseudogene TRBV3-2) and TRBJ1-1; D not certain. This CDR3 contains 15 residues. The V gene's germline CDR1 is LGHDT and CDR2 YNNKEL (reference sequence). Trimming removed 2 bases from V and 0 bases from J, with 10 bases in between.

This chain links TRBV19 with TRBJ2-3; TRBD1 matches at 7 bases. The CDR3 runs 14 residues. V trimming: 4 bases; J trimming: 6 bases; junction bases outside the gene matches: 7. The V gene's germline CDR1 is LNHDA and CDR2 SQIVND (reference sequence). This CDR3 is CASSSATGADTQYF. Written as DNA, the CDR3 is TGTGCCAGTAGTAGCGCTACAGGGGCGGATACGCAGTATTTT.

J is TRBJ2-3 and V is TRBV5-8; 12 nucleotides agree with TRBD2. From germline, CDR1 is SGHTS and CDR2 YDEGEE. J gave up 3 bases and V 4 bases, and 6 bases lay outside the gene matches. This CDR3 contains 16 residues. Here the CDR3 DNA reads TGTGCCAGCAGCCCCCGACTAGCGGGAGATACAGATACGCAGTATTTT. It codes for CASSPRLAGDTDTQYF.

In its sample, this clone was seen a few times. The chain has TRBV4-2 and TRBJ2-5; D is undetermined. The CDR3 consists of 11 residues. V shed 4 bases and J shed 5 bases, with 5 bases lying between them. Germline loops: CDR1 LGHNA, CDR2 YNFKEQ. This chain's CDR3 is CASSLGETQYF. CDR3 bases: TGTGCCAGCAGCCTCGGGGAGACCCAGTACTTC.

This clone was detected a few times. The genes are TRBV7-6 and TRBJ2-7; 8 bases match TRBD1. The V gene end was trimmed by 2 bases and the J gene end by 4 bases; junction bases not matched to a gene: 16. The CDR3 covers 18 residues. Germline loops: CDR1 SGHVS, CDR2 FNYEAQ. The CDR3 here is CASSLYIGVRTGSYEQYF. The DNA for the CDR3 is TGTGCCAGCAGCTTATATATTGGGGTACGGACAGGGTCTTACGAGCAGTACTTC.

DNA for the CDR3: TGTGCCAGCAGCTACGGAGACAATGAGCAGTTCTTC. Translating it yields CASSYGDNEQFF. This chain links TRBV7-9 with TRBJ2-1; D call uncertain. CDR1 and CDR2 from the germline V gene are SEHNR and FQNEAQ (reference sequence). Trimming removed 4 bases from V and 5 bases from J, with 6 bases in between. The CDR3 totals 12 residues. Complete variable domain (other parts from reference TRBV7-9 and TRBJ2-1): DTGVSQNPRHKITKRGQNVTFRCDPISEHNRLYWYRQTLGQGPEFLTYFQNEAQLEKSRLLSDRFSAERPKGSFSTLEIQRTEQGDSAMYLCASSYGDNEQFFGPGTRLTVL.

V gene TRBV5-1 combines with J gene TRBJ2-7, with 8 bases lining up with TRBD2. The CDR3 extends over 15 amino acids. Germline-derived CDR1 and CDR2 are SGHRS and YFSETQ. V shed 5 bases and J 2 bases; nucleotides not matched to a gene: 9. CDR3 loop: CASRLRSGAAYEQYF. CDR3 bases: TGCGCCAGCAGGCTCCGTAGCGGGGCTGCCTACGAGCAGTACTTC.

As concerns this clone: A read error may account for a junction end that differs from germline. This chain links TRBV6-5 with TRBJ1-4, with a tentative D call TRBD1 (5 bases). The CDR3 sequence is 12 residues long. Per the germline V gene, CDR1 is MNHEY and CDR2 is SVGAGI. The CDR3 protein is CVAGRVGEKLFF. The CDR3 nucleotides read TGCGTCGCGGGGCGGGTGGGTGAAAAACTGTTTTTT.

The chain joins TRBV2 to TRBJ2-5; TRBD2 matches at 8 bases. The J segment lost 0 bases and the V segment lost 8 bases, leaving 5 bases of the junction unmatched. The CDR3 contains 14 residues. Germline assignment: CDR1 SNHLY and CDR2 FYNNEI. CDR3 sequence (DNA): TGTGCCAGCGGGCTAGCGGGTAACCAAGAGACCCAGTACTTC. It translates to CASGLAGNQETQYF. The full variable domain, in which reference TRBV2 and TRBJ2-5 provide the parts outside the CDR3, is EPEVTQTPSHQVTQMGQEVILRCVPISNHLYFYWYRQILGQKVEFLVSFYNNEISEKSEIFDDQFSVERPDGSNFTLKIRSTKLEDSAMYFCASGLAGNQETQYFGPGTRLLVL.

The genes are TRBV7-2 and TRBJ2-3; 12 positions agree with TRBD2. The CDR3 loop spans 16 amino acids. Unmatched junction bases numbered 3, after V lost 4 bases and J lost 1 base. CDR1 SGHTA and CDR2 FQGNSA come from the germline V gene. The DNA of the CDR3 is TGTGCCAGCAGCTCCAGACTAGCGGGGGGCACAGATACGCAGTATTTT. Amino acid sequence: CASSSRLAGGTDTQYF.

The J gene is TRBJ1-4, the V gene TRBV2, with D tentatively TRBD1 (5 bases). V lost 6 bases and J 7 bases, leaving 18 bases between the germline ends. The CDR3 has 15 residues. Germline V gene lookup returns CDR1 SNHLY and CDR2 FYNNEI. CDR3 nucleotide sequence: TGTGCCAGCAGCCAGGGTCGGCCTCTTCTTGAAAAACTGTTTTTT. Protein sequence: CASSQGRPLLEKLFF.

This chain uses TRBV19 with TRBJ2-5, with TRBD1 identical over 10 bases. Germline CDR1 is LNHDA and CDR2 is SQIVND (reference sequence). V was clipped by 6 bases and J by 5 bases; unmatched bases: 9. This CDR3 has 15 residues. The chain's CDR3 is CASSIPGQGRETQYF. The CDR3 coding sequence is TGTGCCAGTAGCATACCGGGACAGGGGAGGGAGACCCAGTACTTC.

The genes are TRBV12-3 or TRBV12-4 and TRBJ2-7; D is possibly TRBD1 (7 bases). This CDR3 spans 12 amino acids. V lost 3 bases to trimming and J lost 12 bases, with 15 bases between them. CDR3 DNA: TGTGCCAGCAGTTTGGAACAGGGGAGGACGTACTTC. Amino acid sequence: CASSLEQGRTYF.

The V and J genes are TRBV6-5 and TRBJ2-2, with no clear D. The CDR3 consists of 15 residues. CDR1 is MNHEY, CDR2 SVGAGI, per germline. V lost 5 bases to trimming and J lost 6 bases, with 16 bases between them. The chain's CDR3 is CASSMTQDRAGELFF. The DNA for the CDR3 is TGTGCCAGCAGTATGACTCAGGACCGCGCCGGGGAGCTGTTTTTT.